The 16 T cell receptor beta chains below come from one sample, sequenced in a study of post-analysis software for immune sequencing data. Unique molecular identifiers were carried by the TCR beta cDNA libraries. Using its own MiXCR run on the PCR reads, TCRdb lists one record per CDR3 protein. The data show around 440,000 distinct CDR3 sequences, with under 55% seen just once and around 10% held by the top ten. These receptors have no identified antigens. Study-wide points: Roughly 5 TRBV segments occurring more often in patients than controls included TRBV5-6, TRBV5-1 and TRBV20-1.

The sequenced sample consisted of blood. The receptors here all came from a girl under 18 with multiple sclerosis.

This clonotype occurred a few times. The gene calls are TRBV6-5 and TRBJ2-1; 7 bases match TRBD2. Germline CDR1 MNHEY, CDR2 SVGAGI. V lost 2 bases, J lost 4 bases, and 5 bases stayed unmatched. This CDR3 region has 15 residues. The CDR3 sequence is CASSYGRASYNEQFF. The CDR3 bases are TGTGCCAGCAGTTACGGGAGGGCCAGTTACAATGAGCAGTTCTTC.

The chain couples TRBV28 to TRBJ2-7, with no clear D. Germline loops: CDR1 MDHEN, CDR2 SYDVKM. Trimming removed 3 bases at V and 9 bases at J, with 9 bases between. The length of the CDR3 is 11 residues. CDR3 loop: CASSFGGGQYF. Here the CDR3 DNA reads TGTGCCAGCAGTTTTGGTGGTGGGCAGTACTTC.

This chain connects TRBV28 to TRBJ2-4, with unresolved D. The CDR3 totals 14 residues. The germline CDR1 and CDR2 sequences are MDHEN and SYDVKM. The V and J ends lost 5 bases and 2 bases respectively, with 10 bases between them. CDR3 sequence: CASSAAAPKNIQYF. Written as DNA, the CDR3 is TGTGCCAGCAGTGCAGCCGCCCCCAAAAACATTCAGTACTTC.

This clonotype showed up just a few times. The J gene is TRBJ2-1, the V gene TRBV4-2, with TRBD2 matching over 9 bases. CDR3 length: 17 amino acids. V was pared by 0 bases and J by 7 bases, with 10 bases of the junction left unmatched. The V gene's germline CDR1 is LGHNA and CDR2 YNFKEQ. The CDR3 region has the DNA TGTGCCAGCAGCCAAGAGATGGTAGCTAGCGGGAAGAATGAGCAGTTCTTC. This codes for CASSQEMVASGKNEQFF.

This chain uses TRBV27 with TRBJ2-7; no clear D. CDR3 length: 13 amino acids. The germline CDR1 and CDR2 sequences are MNHEY and SMNVEV (reference sequence). The V end was cut by 3 bases, the J end by 5 bases, with 11 bases between. In DNA, the CDR3 is TGTGCCAGCAGTTTTGGCCCCCGGGACGAGCAGTACTTC. Translated: CASSFGPRDEQYF.

This clonotype was detected only a few times. Germline is not matched at one junction end, which may reflect a read error. The rearrangement links TRBV20-1 to TRBJ2-3; 9 bases fit TRBD2. The CDR3 has 15 residues. Per germline, CDR1 DFQATT and CDR2 SNEGSKA (reference sequence). CDR3 sequence (DNA): TGCAGAATCATAGCGGGAGAAGAAAGCACCGATACGCAGTATTTT. Encoded protein: CRIIAGEESTDTQYF.

In this sample, this clonotype turned up a few times. The chain has TRBV3-1 and TRBJ2-3; 11 bases agree with TRBD2. The V segment lost 3 bases and the J segment 6 bases; nucleotides outside the gene matches: 5. Germline-derived CDR1 and CDR2 are LGHDT and YNNKEL (reference sequence). This CDR3 has 15 amino acids. In nucleotides, the CDR3 is TGTGCCAGCAGCCACCCTAGCGGGAGGATGGATACGCAGTATTTT. Encoded protein: CASSHPSGRMDTQYF.

This clonotype has a handful of counts. The J gene is TRBJ1-2, the V gene TRBV4-2, with 7 positions matching TRBD1. Losses at the gene ends were 5 bases for V and 6 bases for J; bases not matched to a gene: 9. CDR1 is LGHNA and CDR2 is YNFKEQ in the germline V gene. The CDR3 has 14 residues. In DNA form, the CDR3 reads TGTGCCAGCAGCGAACTTAACACAGGGGATGGCTACACCTTC. It yields the protein CASSELNTGDGYTF.

The gene calls are TRBV5-1 and TRBJ2-7; TRBD1 is a possible D gene (5 bases). Trimming shortened V by 4 bases and J by 0 bases, and 11 bases separated the two germline ends. Germline V gene sequence: CDR1 SGHRS, CDR2 YFSETQ. The CDR3 has 14 residues. The CDR3: CASSKTASSYEQYF. The CDR3 DNA follows: TGCGCCAGCAGCAAGACAGCCTCCTCCTACGAGCAGTACTTC.

Concerning this clonotype itself: Germline is not matched at one junction end, which may reflect a read error. The chain joins TRBV27 to TRBJ2-1; 7 nucleotides agree with TRBD2. CDR3 size: 13 residues. CDR1 is MNHEY, CDR2 SMNVEV, per germline (reference sequence). The CDR3 sequence: CASGRDRGNKQFF. The CDR3 DNA reads TGTGCCAGCGGGAGGGACCGGGGCAATAAGCAGTTCTTC.

This clonotype was detected ten times or more. The chain couples TRBV28 to TRBJ2-1; no clear D. The CDR3 runs 13 residues. V lost 3 bases and J 8 bases, leaving 11 bases between the germline ends. CDR1 and CDR2 from the germline V gene are MDHEN and SYDVKM. For the CDR3, the DNA is TGTGCCAGCAGTTTCGTCCCCATGGATGAGCAGTTCTTC. The encoded protein is CASSFVPMDEQFF. The full variable domain, rest sourced from reference TRBV28 and TRBJ2-1, is DVKVTQSSRYLVKRTGEKVFLECVQDMDHENMFWYRQDPGLGLRLIYFSYDVKMKEKGDIPEGYSVSREKKERFSLILESASTNQTSMYLCASSFVPMDEQFFGPGTRLTVL.

The chain recombines TRBV5-1 with TRBJ2-4, with 9 bases that match TRBD1. The V gene end was trimmed by 4 bases and the J gene end by 13 bases; junction bases not matched to a gene: 15. This CDR3 comprises 15 residues. Germline assignment: CDR1 SGHRS and CDR2 YFSETQ. CDR3 bases: TGCGCCAGCAGCCCAGGGGACAGGGATGTCAACGAACAGTACTTC. Its protein is CASSPGDRDVNEQYF.

This chain links TRBV15 with TRBJ1-1; D gene uncertain. V gave up 3 bases and J gave up 0 bases, with 17 bases separating them. CDR1 and CDR2 from the germline V gene are LNHNV and YYDKDF (reference sequence). This CDR3 comprises 17 residues. Here the CDR3 reads CATSSPKGGIMNTEAFF. Written as DNA, the CDR3 is TGTGCCACCAGCAGCCCCAAAGGCGGGATCATGAACACTGAAGCTTTCTTT.

This chain connects TRBV7-9 to TRBJ2-7; D gene uncertain. This CDR3 region has 14 residues. V lost 3 bases, J lost 3 bases, and 12 bases lay in between. The germline V gene has CDR1 SEHNR and CDR2 FQNEAQ (reference sequence). The CDR3 region is CASSLSQSLYEQYF. The CDR3 DNA reads as TGTGCCAGCAGCTTGAGCCAGTCACTCTACGAGCAGTACTTC.

The rearrangement links TRBV24-1 to TRBJ2-4; TRBD2 aligns across 10 bases. The germline V gene has CDR1 KGHDR and CDR2 SFDVKD. Trimming removed 2 bases from V and 8 bases from J; junction bases left unmatched: 8. The CDR3 runs to 16 residues. This CDR3 reads CATSDSASGSLDIQYF. The CDR3, as DNA: TGTGCCACCAGTGATTCGGCTAGCGGGAGTTTGGACATTCAGTACTTC.

J is TRBJ1-2 and V is TRBV4-1; 7 bases align to TRBD1. Germline lookup yields CDR1 MGHRA and CDR2 YSYEKL. The V segment lost 0 bases and the J segment 2 bases; nucleotides outside the gene matches: 3. The CDR3 runs to 15 residues. The CDR3 sequence: CASSQEWDSNYGYTF. CDR3 DNA sequence: TGCGCCAGCAGCCAAGAATGGGACAGCAACTATGGCTACACCTTC.